A single sample is the source of the 15 T cell receptor beta chains below, sequenced in a study of monozygotic twins with inflammatory bowel disease (dated by TCRdb to about 2019). The library came from 5' RACE. The sequencing machine was an Illumina HiSeq 2500. TCRdb reprocessed the reads and assigns one entry to each CDR3 protein sequence, leaving out DNA. This sample's listing comprises 200,000 to 250,000 distinct CDR3 sequences. More than 7.5% of the sample belongs to the ten largest clones. The sequenced sample consisted of blood. The source of these receptors is a human donor with ulcerative colitis or Crohn's disease, or a healthy co-twin of an affected twin (not recorded which).

The rearrangement uses TRBV29-1 and TRBJ1-1; TCRdb's assignment of TRBD1 cannot be checked, as there is no DNA. CDR1 is SQVTM, CDR2 ANQGSEA, per germline. The CDR3 covers 13 residues. CDR3 loop: CSVEAAQNTEAFF.

The chain is built from TRBV7-2 and TRBJ2-1. Germline CDR1 reads SGHTA; CDR2 reads FQGNSA. This CDR3 contains 12 residues. CDR3: CASSLVPGEQFF.

The chain carries TRBV9 and TRBJ2-7; TCRdb outputs TRBD1, but without DNA this stays unchecked. There are 14 residues in the CDR3. CDR1 SGDLS and CDR2 YYNGEE come from the germline V gene. CDR3 amino acids: CASSGSGARYEQYF.

This chain uses TRBV9 with TRBJ2-3; lacking DNA, the TRBD2 call made by TCRdb goes unchecked. Germline V gene sequence: CDR1 SGDLS, CDR2 YYNGEE. The CDR3 length is 19 residues. The CDR3 spells CASSAETMLAVYSTDTQYF.

The rearrangement joins TRBV4-1 to TRBJ2-7; with no DNA, the TCRdb D assignment of TRBD1 cannot be verified. CDR1 and CDR2 (germline): MGHRA, YSYEKL. This CDR3 spans 15 amino acids. CDR3 sequence reads: CASSQGSGAFYEQYF.

The CDR3 here is CASSQDAQGWGAEAFF. The V gene is TRBV4-2, the J gene TRBJ1-1; TCRdb calls TRBD1, which cannot be checked without DNA. The CDR3 runs 16 residues. Germline CDR1 is LGHNA and CDR2 is YNFKEQ.

V usage is TRBV15 and J usage is TRBJ2-3; the TCRdb call, TRBD1, lacks DNA for checking. The CDR3 covers 16 residues. Germline V gene lookup returns CDR1 LNHNV and CDR2 YYDKDF (reference sequence). CDR3 amino acids: CATSRVPGGRTDTQYF.

The chain recombines TRBV18 with TRBJ1-6; the D call of TRBD1 rests on TCRdb alone, since no DNA is present to check it. The CDR3 extends over 14 amino acids. Germline V gene lookup returns CDR1 KGHSH and CDR2 LQKENI. The CDR3 region is CASSPRTVASPLHF.

The CDR3 sequence is CASSLGLASAEQYF. The gene calls are TRBV5-1 and TRBJ2-7; TCRdb gives TRBD2 as the D gene, but with no DNA this cannot be confirmed. CDR3 length: 14 amino acids. Germline values: CDR1 SGHRS, CDR2 YFSETQ. Full variable domain (remainder filled in from reference TRBV5-1 and TRBJ2-7): KAGVTQTPRYLIKTRGQQVTLSCSPISGHRSVSWYQQTPGQGLQFLFEYFSETQRNKGNFPGRFSGRQFSNSRSEMNVSTLELGDSALYLCASSLGLASAEQYFGPGTRLTVT.

The genes are TRBV29-1 and TRBJ2-3; TCRdb lists TRBD2, though no DNA is available to test this call. Germline V CDR1 and CDR2: SQVTM, ANQGSEA. The CDR3 is 13 residues long. The CDR3 is CSVGGLPTDTQYF.

This chain uses TRBV7-2 with TRBJ1-5. This CDR3 has 13 amino acids. Germline CDR1 SGHTA, CDR2 FQGNSA. CDR3 amino acids: CASSPRLDQPQHF.

The CDR3 protein is CASSTSTPGLDRGDSPLHF. This sequence joins TRBV5-1 and TRBJ1-6; as DNA is missing, the TRBD1 call by TCRdb cannot be tested. The germline V gene encodes CDR1 SGHRS and CDR2 YFSETQ. The CDR3 has 19 amino acids.

The J gene is TRBJ1-6, the V gene TRBV7-3; TCRdb designates TRBD1, a call that cannot be tested without DNA. The CDR3 has 14 residues. Germline V CDR1 and CDR2: SGHTA, FQGTGA. This chain's CDR3 is CASSSGRENSPLHF.

The chain is built from TRBV5-1 and TRBJ1-2. The germline V gene has CDR1 SGHRS and CDR2 YFSETQ. This CDR3 is 15 amino acids long. Here the CDR3 reads CASSPYNHLNYGYTF. The full variable domain, rest sourced from reference TRBV5-1 and TRBJ1-2, is KAGVTQTPRYLIKTRGQQVTLSCSPISGHRSVSWYQQTPGQGLQFLFEYFSETQRNKGNFPGRFSGRQFSNSRSEMNVSTLELGDSALYLCASSPYNHLNYGYTFGSGTRLTVV.

The CDR3 protein is CASSLGTEYETQYF. The gene calls are TRBV5-1 and TRBJ2-5; as DNA is missing, the TRBD1 call by TCRdb cannot be tested. CDR1 SGHRS and CDR2 YFSETQ come from the germline V gene. The CDR3 consists of 14 residues.